This T cell receptor (beta chain) originates from a study of cytomegalovirus exposure and HLA in healthy donors. Study findings and constraints: The Asian-associated ancestry cluster reportedly had fewer N-insertions than the approximately 630-donor mean in a later analysis.

PCR was performed using 60 Vbeta and 13 Jbeta primers. Generated by immunoSEQ multiplex PCR, the TCRdb table keeps only in-frame clones and is missing some. The data show under 200,000 clones, with roughly 82% seen just once and under 6.5% held by the top ten. This clone has just one count. Its antigen is currently unknown. Germline values: CDR1 MGHRA, CDR2 YSYEKL. This CDR3 region has 13 residues. V lost 5 bases and J 1 base, leaving 8 bases between the germline ends. The sequence was obtained from a man over 45 in good health and CMV-seropositive. This rearrangement joins TRBV4-1 to TRBJ1-1; D gene ambiguous. The sequencing input was PBMCs. In DNA, the CDR3 is TGCGCCAGCAGCGCGGGGAGGAACACTGAAGCTTTCTTT. Its translation: CASSAGRNTEAFF.